This TCR beta chain is drawn from a study of spatial heterogeneity in lung cancer. Unmatched junction bases numbered 4, after V lost 1 base and J lost 2 bases. CDR1 MGHDK and CDR2 SYGVNS come from the germline V gene. CDR3 size: 17 residues. This clonotype has more than one count but fewer than ten. MiXCR was run by TCRdb on the 5' RACE reads, yielding one entry per CDR3 protein. The sample lists about 120,000 distinct CDR3 sequences; less than 15% were seen once. Specified time point: blood at routine non-recurrence follow-up after resection. The study sequenced unsorted whole RNA from tumor, nontumor lung or frozen PBMC.

The sequence was collected from a male donor with early-stage non-small cell lung cancer. The chain recombines TRBV25-1 with TRBJ2-5; the match to TRBD2 covers 13 bases. This specimen consisted of PBMCs, obtained at follow-up. The DNA of the CDR3 is TGTGCCAGCAGTGAATCTGGGACTAGCGGGGCGCAAGAGACCCAGTACTTC. It translates to CASSESGTSGAQETQYF.